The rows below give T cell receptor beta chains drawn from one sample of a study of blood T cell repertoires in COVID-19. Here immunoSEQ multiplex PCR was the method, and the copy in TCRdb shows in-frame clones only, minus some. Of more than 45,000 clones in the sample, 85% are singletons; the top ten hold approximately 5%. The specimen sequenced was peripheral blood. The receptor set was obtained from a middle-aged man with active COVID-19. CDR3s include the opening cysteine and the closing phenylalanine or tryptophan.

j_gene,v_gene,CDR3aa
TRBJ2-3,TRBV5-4,CASSPTTSGRPDTQYF
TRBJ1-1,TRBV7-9,CASSLLGANTEAFF
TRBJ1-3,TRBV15,CATSRDQGNTIYF
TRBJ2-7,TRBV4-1,CASSQNRGTVYEQYF
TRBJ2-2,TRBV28,CASSMGPWQGVETGELFF
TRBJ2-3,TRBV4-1,CASSRGQTDTDTQYF
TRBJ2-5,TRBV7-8,CASRIRVETATQYF
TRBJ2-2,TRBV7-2,CASSPTTRTGELFF
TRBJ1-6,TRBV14,CASSNLNSPLHF
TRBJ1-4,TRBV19,CASYPRGAGTNEKLFF
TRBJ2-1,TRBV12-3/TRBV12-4,CASSLTNWSEQFF
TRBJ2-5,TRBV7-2,CASSLKIGQGAQETQYF
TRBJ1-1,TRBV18,CASSILGGTEAFF
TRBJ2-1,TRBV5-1,CASSLRLAGGNEQFF
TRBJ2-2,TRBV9,CASSVQSRTGELFF
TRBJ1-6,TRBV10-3,CAISEGEGSPLHF
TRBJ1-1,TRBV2,CASNWDREGEAFF
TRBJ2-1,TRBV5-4,CASSSSGSGYNEQFF
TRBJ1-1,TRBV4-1,CASTRGLKNTEAFF
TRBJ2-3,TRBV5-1,CASSPGLVRGTDTQYF
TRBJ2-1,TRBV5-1,CASSLPGQVNEQFF
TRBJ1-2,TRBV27,CASKPSRTGLYGYTF